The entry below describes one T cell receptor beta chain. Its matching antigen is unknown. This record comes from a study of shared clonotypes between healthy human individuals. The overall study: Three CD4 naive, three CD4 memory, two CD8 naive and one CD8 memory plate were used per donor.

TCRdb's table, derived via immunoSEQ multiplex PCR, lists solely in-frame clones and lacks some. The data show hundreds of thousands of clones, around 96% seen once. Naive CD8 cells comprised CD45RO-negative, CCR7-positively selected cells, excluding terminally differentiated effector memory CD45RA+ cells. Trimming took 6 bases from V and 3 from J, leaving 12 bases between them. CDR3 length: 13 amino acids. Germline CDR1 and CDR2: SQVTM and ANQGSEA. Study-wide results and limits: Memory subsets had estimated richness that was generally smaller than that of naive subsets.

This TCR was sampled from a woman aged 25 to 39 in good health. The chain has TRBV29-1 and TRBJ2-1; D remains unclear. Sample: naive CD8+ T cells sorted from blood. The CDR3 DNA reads TGCAGCGTGCCGCGAGTAGACTACAATGAGCAGTTCTTC. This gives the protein CSVPRVDYNEQFF.